This T cell receptor beta chain was sequenced in a study of identifying expanded T cells in peripheral blood. This clone is a singleton in its sample. Trimming pared 7 bases from V and 0 bases from J, leaving 15 bases between. Germline V CDR1 and CDR2: ENHRY, SYGVKD. The CDR3 contains 15 residues. Sequenced by immunoSEQ multiplex PCR; TCRdb stores in-frame clones only, minus some. This table holds about 100,000 clones, 80% to 90% found once. The V call is TRBV10-3, the J call TRBJ1-1, with D perhaps matching TRBD1 (6 bases). The receptor was isolated from a person aged 18 to 75 in good health. Specimen: blood. CDR3 loop: CAITRGGQLNTEAFF. The CDR3 DNA reads as TGTGCCATCACCCGTGGGGGCCAGCTGAACACTGAAGCTTTCTTT.